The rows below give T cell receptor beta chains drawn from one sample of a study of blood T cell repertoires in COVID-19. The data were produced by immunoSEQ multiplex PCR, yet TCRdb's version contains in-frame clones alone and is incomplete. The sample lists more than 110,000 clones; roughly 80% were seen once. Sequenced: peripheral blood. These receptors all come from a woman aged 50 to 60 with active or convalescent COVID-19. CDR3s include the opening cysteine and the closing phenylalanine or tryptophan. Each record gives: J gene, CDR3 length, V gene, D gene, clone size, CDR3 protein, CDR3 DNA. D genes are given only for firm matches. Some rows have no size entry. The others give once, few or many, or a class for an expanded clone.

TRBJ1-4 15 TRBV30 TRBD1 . CAWSGGTGRGEKLFF TGTGCCTGGAGTGGCGGGACAGGGCGAGGGGAAAAACTGTTTTTT
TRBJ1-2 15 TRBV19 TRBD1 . CASSSSGTGHYGYTF TGTGCCAGTAGTTCCTCCGGGACAGGGCACTATGGCTACACCTTC
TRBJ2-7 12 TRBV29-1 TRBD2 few CSVRGGAYEQYF TGCAGCGTGCGTGGGGGGGCCTACGAGCAGTACTTC
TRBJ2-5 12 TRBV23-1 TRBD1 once CARQGAGETQYF TGCGCCAGACAGGGGGCAGGAGAGACCCAGTACTTC
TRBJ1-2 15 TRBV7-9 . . CASSLAGDSNYGYTF TGTGCCAGCAGCTTAGCAGGCGACAGCAACTATGGCTACACCTTC
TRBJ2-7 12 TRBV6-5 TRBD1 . CASGQARYEQYF TGTGCCAGCGGACAGGCGCGCTACGAGCAGTACTTC
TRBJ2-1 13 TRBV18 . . CASFPGSGNEQFF TGTGCCAGCTTCCCGGGAAGTGGGAATGAGCAGTTCTTC
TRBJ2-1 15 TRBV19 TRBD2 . CASSIGLAGYNEQFF TGTGCCAGTAGTATAGGACTAGCGGGCTACAATGAGCAGTTCTTC
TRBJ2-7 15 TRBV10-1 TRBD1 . CASSYTGDGGYEQYF TGCGCCAGCAGCTATACAGGGGATGGAGGCTACGAGCAGTACTTC
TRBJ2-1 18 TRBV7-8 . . CASSPSLAGLNSYNEQFF TGTGCCAGCAGCCCCTCTCTGGCAGGCCTAAACTCCTACAATGAGCAGTTCTTC
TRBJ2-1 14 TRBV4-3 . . CASSPRETADEQFF TGCGCCAGCAGCCCACGGGAAACAGCGGATGAGCAGTTCTTC
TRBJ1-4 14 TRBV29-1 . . CSVRQGGYREKLFF TGCAGCGTTCGTCAGGGAGGTTATCGTGAAAAACTGTTTTTT
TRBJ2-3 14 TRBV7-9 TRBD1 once CASSGMTGADTQYF TGTGCCAGCAGCGGAATGACAGGGGCAGATACGCAGTATTTT
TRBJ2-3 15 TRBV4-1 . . CASSQGDTSTDTQYF TGCGCCAGCAGCCAAGGGGACACTAGCACAGATACGCAGTATTTT
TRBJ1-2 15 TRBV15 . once CATSRDRAANYGYTF TGTGCCACCAGCAGAGATCGTGCGGCGAACTATGGCTACACCTTC
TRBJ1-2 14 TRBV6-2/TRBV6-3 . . CASSYSPLYYGYTF TGTGCCAGCAGTTACAGCCCTCTTTACTATGGCTACACCTTC
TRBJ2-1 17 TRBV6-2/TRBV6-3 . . CASSYKEGRGDYNEQFF TGTGCCAGCAGTTACAAAGAGGGCAGGGGGGATTACAATGAGCAGTTCTTC
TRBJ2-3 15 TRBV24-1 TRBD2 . CATSDGLAGGDTQYF TGTGCCACCAGTGATGGACTAGCGGGGGGAGATACGCAGTATTTT
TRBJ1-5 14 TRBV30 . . CAWSPRGGNQPQHF TGTGCCTGGAGTCCCCGGGGTGGCAATCAGCCCCAGCATTTT
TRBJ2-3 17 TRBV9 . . CASSVGFDLGRTDTQYF TGTGCCAGCAGCGTGGGTTTTGACTTGGGTCGCACAGATACGCAGTATTTT
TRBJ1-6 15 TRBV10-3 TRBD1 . CAISPGTANNSPLHF TGTGCCATCAGTCCCGGGACAGCAAATAATTCACCCCTCCACTTT
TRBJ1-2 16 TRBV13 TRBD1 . CASSLDRGLTGNGYTF TGTGCCAGCAGCTTAGACAGGGGGCTAACGGGGAATGGCTACACCTTC
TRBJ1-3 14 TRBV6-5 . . CASKTATSGNTIYF TGTGCCAGCAAGACAGCCACCTCTGGAAACACCATATATTTT
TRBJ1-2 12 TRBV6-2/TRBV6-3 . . CASSRINYGYTF TGTGCCAGCAGCCGTATAAATTATGGCTACACCTTC
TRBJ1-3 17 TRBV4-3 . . CASSQEYVQSSGNTIYF TGCGCCAGCAGCCAAGAGTATGTACAGAGCTCTGGAAACACCATATATTTT
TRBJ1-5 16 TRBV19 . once CASSHGGGEGNQPQHF TGTGCCAGTAGTCATGGCGGGGGGGAAGGAAATCAGCCCCAGCATTTT
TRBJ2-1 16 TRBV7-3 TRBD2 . CASSSMAGGNYNEQFF TGTGCCAGCAGCTCTATGGCGGGGGGCAATTACAATGAGCAGTTCTTC
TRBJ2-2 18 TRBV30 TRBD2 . CAWRPPGLAGGRTGELFF TGTGCCTGGAGACCTCCGGGACTAGCGGGAGGGCGCACCGGGGAGCTGTTTTTT
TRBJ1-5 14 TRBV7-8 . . CASSAGSSNQPQHF TGTGCCAGCAGCGCAGGGTCAAGCAATCAGCCCCAGCATTTT
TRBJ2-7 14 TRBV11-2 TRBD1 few CASSSGTVHYEQYF TGTGCCAGCAGCTCGGGGACAGTCCACTACGAGCAGTACTTC
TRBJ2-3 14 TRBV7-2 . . CASSLRGRPDTQYF TGTGCCAGCAGCTTAAGAGGGAGACCAGATACGCAGTATTTT
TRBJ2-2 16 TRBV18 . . CASSNLDSLSAGELFF TGTGCCAGCTCAAACCTGGACAGCCTTTCGGCCGGGGAGCTGTTTTTT
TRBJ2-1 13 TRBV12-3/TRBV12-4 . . CASRAGPYNEQFF TGTGCCAGCAGGGCGGGCCCCTACAATGAGCAGTTCTTC
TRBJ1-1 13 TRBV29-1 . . CSARTVGLTEAFF TGCAGCGCACGGACAGTCGGGCTCACTGAAGCTTTCTTT
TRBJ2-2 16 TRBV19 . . CASSRDFPPRTGELFF TGTGCCAGTAGTCGGGACTTCCCCCCGAGGACCGGGGAGCTGTTTTTT
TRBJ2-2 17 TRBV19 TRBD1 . CASSILQGAYNTGELFF TGTGCCAGTAGTATCCTCCAGGGGGCATACAACACCGGGGAGCTGTTTTTT
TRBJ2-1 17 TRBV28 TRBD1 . CASSFSGQGITYNEQFF TGTGCCAGCAGTTTTTCGGGACAGGGGATCACCTACAATGAGCAGTTCTTC
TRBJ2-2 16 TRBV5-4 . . CASSLGQNRDTGELFF TGTGCCAGCAGCTTGGGTCAAAACCGGGACACCGGGGAGCTGTTTTTT
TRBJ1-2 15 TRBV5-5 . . CASSLGVQGLGGYTF TGTGCCAGCAGCTTGGGCGTCCAGGGTCTCGGGGGCTACACCTTC
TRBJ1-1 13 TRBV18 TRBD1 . CASSPDRGTEAFF TGTGCCAGCTCTCCGGACAGGGGGACTGAAGCTTTCTTT
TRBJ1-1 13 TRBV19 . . CASSGLVYTEAFF TGTGCCAGTAGTGGCCTCGTATACACTGAAGCTTTCTTT
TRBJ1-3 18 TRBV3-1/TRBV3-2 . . CASSPEHGRVGSGNTIYF TGTGCCAGCAGCCCCGAGCACGGCAGGGTGGGTTCTGGAAACACCATATATTTT
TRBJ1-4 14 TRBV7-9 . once CASSLGTSNEKLFF TGTGCCAGCAGCTTAGGGACATCTAATGAAAAACTGTTTTTT
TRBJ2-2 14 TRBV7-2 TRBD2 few CASSYSGGYGELFF TGTGCCAGCAGCTACAGCGGGGGTTACGGGGAGCTGTTTTTT
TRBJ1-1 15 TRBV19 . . CASSIGRLPDTEAFF TGTGCCAGTAGTATAGGGCGGCTACCGGACACTGAAGCTTTCTTT
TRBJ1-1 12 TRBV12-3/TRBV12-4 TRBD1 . CASSFSGGRAFF TGTGCCAGCAGTTTCTCAGGGGGCCGCGCTTTCTTT
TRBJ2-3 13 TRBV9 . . CASSSVLPARMYF TGTGCCAGCAGCTCCGTTTTACCAGCGCGGATGTATTTT
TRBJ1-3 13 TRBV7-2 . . CASSLAGSDTIYF TGTGCCAGCAGCTTAGCGGGCAGTGACACCATATATTTT
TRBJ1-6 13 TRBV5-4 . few CASSPTGGSPLHF TGTGCCAGCAGCCCGACGGGTGGTTCACCCCTCCACTTT
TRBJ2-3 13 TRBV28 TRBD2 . CASSSTTGTSLLF TGTGCCAGCAGTTCGACGACCGGGACTAGCCTCCTCTTT